The 14 T cell receptor beta chains below were found in one sample sequenced in a study of T-cell reconstitution after alpha-beta-depleted transplantation in children. The TCRbeta library incorporated unique molecular identifiers. Via MiXCR, TCRdb re-called the PCR reads, giving one row per CDR3 protein. The sample yields 450,000 to 700,000 distinct CDR3 sequences, 25% to 30% seen once. This specimen was PBMCs, taken before TCRalphabeta/CD19-depleted stem cell transplant. The origin of the receptors is a boy younger than two with Wiskott-Aldrich syndrome, due to receive a stem cell transplant.

The CDR3 DNA follows: TGTGCCAGCAGCTCGCGCGGTTCAGGCACAGATACGCAGTATTTT. It specifies CASSSRGSGTDTQYF. The V call is TRBV7-9, the J call TRBJ2-3; D is uncertain. There are 15 residues in the CDR3. The germline V gene encodes CDR1 SEHNR and CDR2 FQNEAQ (reference sequence). The germline V and J ends were trimmed by 4 bases and 1 base, with 12 bases remaining between them.

This clonotype has only a few counts. This rearrangement joins TRBV20-1 to TRBJ1-2; D ambiguous. The V end was cut by 7 bases, the J end by 4 bases, with 10 bases between. Germline assignment: CDR1 DFQATT and CDR2 SNEGSKA (reference sequence). The CDR3 consists of 11 residues. As DNA, the CDR3 is TGCAGTGGAGAGGGCCGCTATGGCTACACCTTC. As protein: CSGEGRYGYTF.

The V and J genes are TRBV20-1 and TRBJ2-5, with 10 bases lining up with TRBD2. This CDR3 has 14 residues. Germline V gene lookup returns CDR1 DFQATT and CDR2 SNEGSKA (reference sequence). The junction had 11 bases not matched to a gene; V was cut back by 6 bases and J by 7 bases. In DNA, the CDR3 is TGCAGTGCGTATCCTAGCGGGAGAATTGGGACCCAGTACTTC. This encodes CSAYPSGRIGTQYF.

This sequence joins TRBV30 and TRBJ1-3; the D is unclear. The V gene's germline CDR1 is GTSNPN and CDR2 SVGIG (reference sequence). The CDR3 sequence is 12 residues long. With 2 bases removed from V and 8 bases from J, the gap between germline ends came to 10 bases. CDR3 coding DNA: TGTGCCTGGAGTCCCCCTTCGGACACCATATATTTT. This codes for CAWSPPSDTIYF. Drawing the rest from reference TRBV30 and TRBJ1-3, the complete variable domain is SQTIHQWPATLVQPVGSPLSLECTVEGTSNPNLYWYRQAAGRGLQLLFYSVGIGQISSEVPQNLSASRPQDRQFILSSKKLLLSDSGFYLCAWSPPSDTIYFGEGSWLTVV.

This rearrangement joins TRBV24-1 to TRBJ2-3; 8 nucleotides agree with TRBD1. With V trimmed by 6 bases and J by 8 bases, 9 bases remained unmatched. CDR3 size: 14 residues. CDR1 KGHDR and CDR2 SFDVKD come from the germline V gene. The CDR3 is CATSPGQEIVTQYF. CDR3 nucleotide sequence: TGTGCCACCAGTCCGGGACAGGAGATCGTTACGCAGTATTTT.

This clonotype was counted between two and nine times. The genes are TRBV5-5 and TRBJ2-1; 8 positions agree with TRBD1. With V trimmed by 4 bases and J by 14 bases, 11 bases remained unmatched. This CDR3 region has 13 residues. Germline assignment: CDR1 SGHKS and CDR2 YYEKEE (reference sequence). The CDR3 bases are TGTGCCAGCAGCCCTCTGAGGACAGGGAGTGAGTTCTTC. Its protein product is CASSPLRTGSEFF.

This clonotype occurred a few times. The J gene is TRBJ2-1, the V gene TRBV5-1, with 8 bases that match TRBD2. The CDR3 is 13 residues long. With V trimmed by 4 bases and J by 5 bases, 2 bases remained unmatched. Germline V gene lookup returns CDR1 SGHRS and CDR2 YFSETQ. CDR3 loop: CASSAGLDNEQFF. The CDR3 region has the DNA TGCGCCAGCAGCGCGGGACTAGACAATGAGCAGTTCTTC.

The V and J genes are TRBV27 and TRBJ2-3; tentatively, D is TRBD2 (6 bases). From germline, CDR1 is MNHEY and CDR2 SMNVEV (reference sequence). V was shortened by 5 bases and J by 0 bases, with 9 bases between the two germline ends. The CDR3 sequence is 14 residues long. CDR3 nucleotide sequence: TGTGCCAGCAGTGCCGGGAGAAGCACAGATACGCAGTATTTT. Translated: CASSAGRSTDTQYF.

The sample holds a few counts of this clonotype. The chain combines TRBV5-6 with TRBJ2-7, with D possibly being TRBD1 (5 bases). Germline-derived CDR1 and CDR2 are SGHDT and YYEEEE. V lost 2 bases and J lost 5, with 11 bases in between. The CDR3 is made up of 13 amino acids. In DNA, the CDR3 is TGTGCCAGCAGCTTCCTAGGGGCGCACGAGCAGTACTTC. Encoded protein: CASSFLGAHEQYF.

This clonotype came up a few times. This chain uses TRBV5-1 with TRBJ2-1; 8 positions match TRBD2. CDR1 is SGHRS and CDR2 is YFSETQ in the germline V gene. The V and J ends lost 6 bases and 6 bases, in that order; junction bases with no gene match: 11. This CDR3 region has 15 residues. This CDR3 is CASTSSGREGNEQFF. Written as DNA, the CDR3 is TGCGCCAGCACCTCAAGCGGGAGAGAAGGCAATGAGCAGTTCTTC.

This sequence joins TRBV7-8 and TRBJ2-1; TRBD2 is a possible D gene (6 bases). Germline CDR1 is SGHVS and CDR2 is FQNEAQ. V lost 5 bases to trimming and J lost 7 bases, with 15 bases between them. This CDR3 is 14 amino acids long. This chain's CDR3 is CASSLGRLGNEQFF. CDR3 sequence (DNA): TGTGCCAGCAGCCTCGGGAGACTTGGGAATGAGCAGTTCTTC.

Only a few counts were recorded for this clonotype. The chain has TRBV12-3 or TRBV12-4 and TRBJ2-7; D perhaps matches TRBD1 (5 bases). V lost 0 bases, J lost 0 bases, and 9 bases lay in between. The CDR3 is made up of 15 amino acids. CDR3 sequence: CASSLAGHSSYEQYF. In DNA form, the CDR3 reads TGTGCCAGCAGTTTAGCTGGACACAGCTCCTACGAGCAGTACTTC.

In this sample, this clonotype turned up a few times. The J gene is TRBJ1-2, the V gene TRBV20-1; 8 bases map to TRBD1. The trim removed 0 bases at V and 5 bases at J, leaving 5 bases unmatched. This CDR3 has 14 residues. The germline CDR1 and CDR2 sequences are DFQATT and SNEGSKA (reference sequence). Here the CDR3 reads CSARDRRGLYGYTF. CDR3 coding DNA: TGCAGTGCTAGAGATCGCAGGGGGCTTTATGGCTACACCTTC.

The gene calls are TRBV20-1 and TRBJ2-1, with TRBD2 matching 12 bases. In germline, CDR1 is DFQATT, CDR2 SNEGSKA (reference sequence). The CDR3 extends over 13 amino acids. The V gene end was trimmed by 5 bases and the J gene end by 9 bases; junction bases not matched to a gene: 5. This chain's CDR3 is CSAPGTSGSEQFF. The CDR3 DNA is TGCAGTGCTCCCGGGACTAGCGGGTCTGAGCAGTTCTTC.